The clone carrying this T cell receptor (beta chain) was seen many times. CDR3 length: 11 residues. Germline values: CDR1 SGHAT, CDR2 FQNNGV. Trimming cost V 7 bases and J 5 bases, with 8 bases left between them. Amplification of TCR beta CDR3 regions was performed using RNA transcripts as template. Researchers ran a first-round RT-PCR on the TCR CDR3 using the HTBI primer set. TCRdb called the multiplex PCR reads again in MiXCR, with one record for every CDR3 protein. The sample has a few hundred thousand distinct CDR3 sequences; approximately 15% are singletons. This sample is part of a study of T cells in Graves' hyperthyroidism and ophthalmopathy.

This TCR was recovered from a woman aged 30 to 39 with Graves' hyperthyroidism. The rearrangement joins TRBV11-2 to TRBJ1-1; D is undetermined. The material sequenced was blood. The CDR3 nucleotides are TGTGCCAGCACTATGACGACTGAAGCTTTCTTT. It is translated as CASTMTTEAFF. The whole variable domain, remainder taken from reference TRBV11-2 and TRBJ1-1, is EAGVAQSPRYKIIEKRQSVAFWCNPISGHATLYWYQQILGQGPKLLIQFQNNGVVDDSQLPKDRFSAERLKGVDSTLKIQPAKLEDSAVYLCASTMTTEAFFGQGTRLTVV.